What follows describes a single T cell receptor beta chain. The antigen is not known. These data belong to a study of vaccination and CD4 T cells after COVID-19. The wider study: Convalescent cases consisted of six males and four females, of whom two were Hispanic. Stimulation of the cells used overlapping spike peptide pools from SARS-CoV-2 and from the common cold coronaviruses HCoV-NL63, HCoV-OC43 and HCoV-229E. Study results and limitations: Convalescent patients gained a median 86.3% of their reactive clones only post-vaccination. Nearly all convalescent vaccine-specific clones, 304 of 307, recognized only SARS-CoV-2 spike.

Scientists ran DNA taken from cultured CD4+ T cells through the Oncomine TCR Beta short-read assay for sequencing. TCRdb independently ran MiXCR on the PCR reads; one entry per CDR3 protein. The sample carries more than 15,000 distinct CDR3 sequences, about 45% recorded once. Time point here: late sampling 161 to 241 days after vaccination in a few convalescent patients. Treatment here: roughly nine-day PBMC culture with coronavirus spike peptide pools or control peptides (ViraFEST assay). Trimming removed 3 bases from V and 2 bases from J, with 20 bases in between. This CDR3 has 18 amino acids. The germline V gene has CDR1 MGHRA and CDR2 YSYEKL.

Sequenced material: CD4+ T cells from blood, cultured in vitro, taken about 7 months after SARS-CoV-2 vaccination. The receptor was isolated from a human donor who had recovered from COVID-19. This rearrangement joins TRBV4-1 to TRBJ1-5; D might be TRBD1 (5 bases). The CDR3 DNA follows: TGCGCCAGCAGCCACCCCGGGGGGACCAGGGCAGGCAATCAGCCCCAGCATTTT. This codes for CASSHPGGTRAGNQPQHF.